The clone carrying this TCR beta chain was counted a few times. Its target is not known. This entry comes from a study of blood T cells in healthy people across ages. Using a J-beta primer mix together with a sample-barcoded 5' primer, a second PCR was run for 7 to 11 cycles. Paired-end reads containing CDR3 totaled no fewer than 2.5 million for each sample. TCRdb reprocessed the 5' RACE reads with MiXCR, giving one entry per CDR3 protein. The sample holds around 940,000 distinct CDR3 sequences; roughly half are singletons and the top ten take about 21%. Germline-derived CDR1 and CDR2 are SGHRS and YFSETQ. Trimming pared 5 bases from V and 8 bases from J, leaving 17 bases between. This CDR3 comprises 14 residues. Study-level findings and limits: Unsorted PBMCs ruled out conclusive naive versus antigen-experienced comparison. Strong correlation existed between TCR beta diversity and naive T cell percentage.

The TCR originated in a woman aged 55-70 years in good health. Sequenced: blood. The chain couples TRBV5-1 to TRBJ2-1, with D unresolved. The CDR3 region is CASSSGLVFDEQFF. The CDR3 nucleotides are TGCGCCAGCAGTTCAGGCTTGGTCTTCGATGAGCAGTTCTTC.